The 16 T cell receptor beta chains below all came from one sample that was sequenced in a study of CD8 T cells in ankylosing spondylitis. Each CDR3 protein gets one entry after TCRdb re-called the 5' RACE reads with MiXCR. This sample has around 120,000 distinct CDR3 sequences, with less than 25% found just once. Sequencing input: synovial fluid, either unsorted or a sorted T cell fraction (not recorded which). The receptors here all came from a male donor with ankylosing spondylitis.

In this sample, this clonotype turned up a few times. The J gene is TRBJ1-2, the V gene TRBV30; D gene uncertain. The CDR3 is 13 amino acids. The germline CDR1 and CDR2 sequences are GTSNPN and SVGIG (reference sequence). V was shortened by 1 base and J by 4 bases, with 10 bases between the two germline ends. The CDR3 sequence: CAWSAGPRYGYTF. As DNA, the CDR3 is TGTGCCTGGAGTGCCGGACCTCGCTATGGCTACACCTTC.

The chain joins TRBV14 to TRBJ2-5; the match to TRBD2 covers 15 bases. The CDR3 totals 18 residues. Per the germline V gene, CDR1 is SGHDN and CDR2 is FVKESK. V gave up 4 bases and J gave up 2 bases; unmatched junction bases: 8. CDR3 amino acids: CASSPWTSGRAGQETQYF. The CDR3 nucleotides are TGTGCCAGCAGCCCATGGACTAGCGGGAGGGCCGGACAAGAGACCCAGTACTTC.

Concerning this clonotype: At one of its ends the junction is not consistent with the germline gene, which may arise from a read error. This chain uses TRBV5-5 with TRBJ1-4; the D gene is possibly TRBD1 (5 bases). CDR1 SGHKS and CDR2 YYEKEE come from the germline V gene (reference sequence). The CDR3 covers 15 residues. CDR3 in amino acids: CASSLGGNGGEQLFF. In DNA, the CDR3 is TGTGCCAGCAGCTTGGGGGGCAACGGGGGTGAACAACTGTTTTTT.

In this sample, this clonotype turned up many times. This chain connects TRBV14 to TRBJ2-2; tentatively, D is TRBD2 (5 bases). This CDR3 is 14 amino acids long. With 4 bases removed from V and 2 bases from J, the gap between germline ends came to 8 bases. CDR1 SGHDN and CDR2 FVKESK come from the germline V gene. The CDR3 here is CASSPRVNTGELFF. CDR3 nucleotide sequence: TGTGCCAGCAGCCCGCGGGTTAACACCGGGGAGCTGTTTTTT.

This clonotype was found a few times. This chain uses TRBV7-2 with TRBJ1-6, with 10 bases that match TRBD1. Trimming removed 5 bases from V and 0 bases from J; junction bases left unmatched: 4. The CDR3 spans 17 residues. The germline gives CDR1 SGHTA, CDR2 FQGNSA. The chain's CDR3 is CASSIRTGGSYNSPLHF. Written as DNA, the CDR3 is TGTGCCAGCAGCATTAGGACAGGGGGCTCCTATAATTCACCCCTCCACTTT.

The J gene is TRBJ1-1, the V gene TRBV2; maybe TRBD1 (6 bases). Deletions cut 4 bases from V and 0 bases from J, with 9 bases between. This CDR3 comprises 14 residues. The germline V gene has CDR1 SNHLY and CDR2 FYNNEI. CDR3 DNA: TGTGCCAGCAGTGCCGGGGGCCTGAACACTGAAGCTTTCTTT. It codes for CASSAGGLNTEAFF. Variable domain in full (rest from reference TRBV2 and TRBJ1-1): EPEVTQTPSHQVTQMGQEVILRCVPISNHLYFYWYRQILGQKVEFLVSFYNNEISEKSEIFDDQFSVERPDGSNFTLKIRSTKLEDSAMYFCASSAGGLNTEAFFGQGTRLTVV.

A few counts support this clonotype. The J gene is TRBJ1-1, the V gene TRBV20-1; D uncertain. V was cut by 3 bases and J by 1 base, with 9 bases left in between. CDR3 length: 13 amino acids. Germline values: CDR1 DFQATT, CDR2 SNEGSKA (reference sequence). CDR3 in amino acids: CSARDLRNTEAFF. The CDR3 DNA sequence: TGCAGTGCTAGGGACTTACGGAACACTGAAGCTTTCTTT.

The chain recombines TRBV2 with TRBJ2-1; TRBD2 aligns across 8 bases. CDR3 size: 15 residues. CDR1 is SNHLY and CDR2 is FYNNEI in the germline V gene. V dropped 6 bases and J dropped 10; count of bases not matched to a gene: 14. CDR3 in DNA: TGTGCCAGCAGGCGAGGAGCGGGAGAGAATCGAGAGCAGTTCTTC. Translating gives CASRRGAGENREQFF. The complete variable domain, with remaining parts taken from reference TRBV2 and TRBJ2-1, reads EPEVTQTPSHQVTQMGQEVILRCVPISNHLYFYWYRQILGQKVEFLVSFYNNEISEKSEIFDDQFSVERPDGSNFTLKIRSTKLEDSAMYFCASRRGAGENREQFFGPGTRLTVL.

This clonotype was found many times. V and J are TRBV6-1 and TRBJ2-1; 7 bases are shared with TRBD2. Losses at the gene ends were 2 bases for V and 12 bases for J; bases not matched to a gene: 7. The CDR3 is made up of 13 amino acids. Germline lookup yields CDR1 MNHNS and CDR2 SASEGT. The DNA for the CDR3 is TGTGCCAGCAGTGAACTTGCTAGCGGAGCGCAGTTCTTC. This gives the protein CASSELASGAQFF.

V gene TRBV10-2 combines with J gene TRBJ2-1; D might be TRBD2 (6 bases). Trimming took 0 bases from V and 6 from J, leaving 12 bases between them. CDR3 length: 15 residues. CDR1 is WSHSY and CDR2 is SAAADI in the germline V gene. DNA for the CDR3: TGCGCCAGCAGTGAGTCTCTAGCGCAGAGCAATGAGCAGTTCTTC. It specifies CASSESLAQSNEQFF.

This rearrangement joins TRBV19 to TRBJ1-1; no firm D call. CDR1 and CDR2 from the germline V gene are LNHDA and SQIVND (reference sequence). The V gene lost 3 bases and the J gene lost 0 bases, with 17 bases spanning the gap. There are 17 residues in the CDR3. CDR3: CASSIKLYDGLNTEAFF. CDR3 nucleotides: TGTGCCAGTAGTATTAAGCTATACGACGGATTGAACACTGAAGCTTTCTTT.

This chain joins TRBV11-1 and TRBJ2-1, with TRBD2 matching over 13 bases. Trimming cost V 5 bases and J 9 bases; bases outside gene matches: 7. Germline loops: CDR1 SGHAT, CDR2 FQDESV (reference sequence). This CDR3 contains 15 residues. In DNA form, the CDR3 reads TGTGCCAGCAGCGCCGGACTAGCGGGAGTCGGTGAGCAGTTCTTC. Protein sequence: CASSAGLAGVGEQFF.

The rearrangement links TRBV18 to TRBJ2-1; 9 nucleotides match TRBD2. Germline-derived CDR1 and CDR2 are KGHSH and LQKENI. CDR3 length: 15 residues. J lost 8 bases, V lost 6 bases, and 11 bases had no gene match. CDR3 region: CASSGRAGGRDEQFF. The CDR3 DNA follows: TGTGCCAGCTCCGGGAGAGCGGGAGGTCGAGATGAGCAGTTCTTC.

This clonotype was recorded at least ten times. The rearrangement uses TRBV12-3 or TRBV12-4 and TRBJ2-1; maybe TRBD2 (5 bases). This CDR3 region has 13 residues. The ends were cut back, 3 bases at V and 9 bases at J, with 12 bases in the middle. CDR3: CASSFSPRGEQFF. The CDR3 region has the DNA TGTGCCAGCAGTTTCTCCCCTCGGGGTGAGCAGTTCTTC.

The chain joins TRBV7-9 to TRBJ1-1, with D maybe TRBD1 (6 bases). This CDR3 comprises 12 residues. The germline V and J ends were trimmed by 11 bases and 1 base, with 11 bases remaining between them. Per the germline V gene, CDR1 is SEHNR and CDR2 is FQNEAQ (reference sequence). CDR3 in DNA: TGTGCCGGAGGACAGACGAACACTGAAGCTTTCTTT. Protein: CAGGQTNTEAFF.

The chain links TRBV7-2 to TRBJ2-7, with D tentatively TRBD1 or TRBD2 (5 bases each). Germline-derived CDR1 and CDR2 are SGHTA and FQGNSA. The CDR3 totals 15 residues. Trimming shortened V by 1 base and J by 2 bases, and 12 bases separated the two germline ends. The CDR3 here is CASSLGPGTTYEQYF. The CDR3 coding sequence is TGTGCCAGCAGCTTAGGCCCCGGGACGACCTACGAGCAGTACTTC.